These T cell receptor beta chains were read from a single sample in a study of cytomegalovirus exposure and HLA in healthy donors. Libraries were prepared by immunoSEQ multiplex PCR; TCRdb keeps only in-frame clonotypes and omits some of them. The table has 100,000 to 120,000 clones, just under 80% seen once. The sample taken for sequencing was PBMCs. The receptors stem from a man aged 30 to 39 in good health and CMV-seronegative. Both conserved end residues are part of each CDR3. D genes are given only for firm matches. Expanded clones get a size class; other rows say once, few or many, or leave the size out.

>.|TRBV18|TRBD2|TRBJ2-1
CASNPRLAGDSEQFF
TGTGCCAGCAACCCGAGATTAGCGGGAGATAGTGAGCAGTTCTTC
>.|TRBV4-1|TRBD1|TRBJ1-2
CASSQGQGGNYGYTF
TGCGCCAGCAGCCAAGGACAGGGCGGCAACTATGGCTACACCTTC
>.|TRBV27|.|TRBJ1-3
CASSSSVPSGNTIYF
TGTGCCAGCAGTTCCAGCGTTCCCTCTGGAAACACCATATATTTT
>.|TRBV25-1|TRBD1|TRBJ1-1
CASSPTGVNTEAFF
TGTGCCAGCAGTCCGACAGGGGTTAACACTGAAGCTTTCTTT
>.|TRBV6-4|TRBD2|TRBJ2-3
CASSDSRTSDITQYF
TGTGCCAGCAGTGACTCGAGGACTAGCGATATTACGCAGTATTTT
>.|TRBV13|.|TRBJ2-7
CASSLQGGFYEQYF
TGTGCCAGCAGCTTACAGGGTGGGTTCTACGAGCAGTACTTC
>.|TRBV25-1|.|TRBJ2-7
CASSEAQGGDLRRYF
TGTGCCAGCAGTGAGGCGCAGGGAGGCGACCTAAGACGGTACTTC
>.|TRBV5-6|TRBD1|TRBJ2-7
CASRTGTGSHEQYF
TGTGCCAGCAGAACCGGGACAGGGTCCCACGAGCAGTACTTC
>.|TRBV9|.|TRBJ1-2
CASSVGGNYGYTF
TGTGCCAGCAGCGTAGGAGGGAACTATGGCTACACCTTC
>.|TRBV7-8|.|TRBJ1-1
CASSFSTGEAFF
TGTGCCAGCAGCTTCTCCACGGGGGAAGCTTTCTTT
>few|TRBV4-1|TRBD1|TRBJ2-7
CASSGPGQTYEQYF
TGCGCCAGCAGTGGACCGGGACAGACCTACGAGCAGTACTTC
>.|TRBV11-2|.|TRBJ1-1
CASSFRGLKANTEAFF
TGTGCCAGCAGCTTTAGGGGTCTGAAAGCGAACACTGAAGCTTTCTTT
>.|TRBV10-3|.|TRBJ2-1
CAISNPESASAYNEQFF
TGTGCCATCAGTAACCCAGAGAGCGCGTCGGCCTACAATGAGCAGTTCTTC
>few|TRBV19|TRBD1|TRBJ2-2
CASSMETGAGELFF
TGTGCCAGTAGTATGGAGACAGGGGCCGGGGAGCTGTTTTTT
>.|TRBV2|TRBD2|TRBJ2-6
CASQREYSGANVLTF
TGTGCCAGCCAGCGGGAATATTCCGGGGCCAACGTCCTGACTTTC
>.|TRBV7-8|.|TRBJ1-6
CASSSERVKASPLHF
TGTGCCAGCAGTTCGGAACGGGTTAAGGCATCACCCCTCCACTTT
>.|TRBV6-5|.|TRBJ1-3
CASSRERGSGNTIYF
TGTGCCAGCAGTAGGGAAAGGGGCTCTGGAAACACCATATATTTT
>.|TRBV20-1|.|TRBJ2-7
CSAVTSTKQYF
TGCAGTGCCGTTACTAGCACGAAGCAGTACTTC
>.|TRBV19|TRBD2|TRBJ2-1
CASGRGAGTAREQFF
TGTGCCAGCGGCCGTGGAGCGGGGACGGCGCGGGAGCAGTTCTTC
>.|TRBV10-1|TRBD1|TRBJ2-7
CASSGTGVGEQYF
TGCGCCAGCAGTGGGACAGGGGTCGGGGAGCAGTACTTC
>once|TRBV6-5|TRBD1|TRBJ1-5
CASSRDRGGNQPQHF
TGTGCCAGCAGTAGGGACAGGGGGGGAAATCAGCCCCAGCATTTT
>.|TRBV7-8|.|TRBJ2-5
CASSYLGRASEARGETQYF
TGTGCCAGCAGCTACCTTGGACGGGCTAGCGAGGCACGGGGAGAGACCCAGTACTTC
>few|TRBV6-5|TRBD2|TRBJ2-7
CASRVSGRASYEQYF
TGTGCCAGCAGAGTAAGCGGGAGGGCCTCCTACGAGCAGTACTTC
>.|TRBV27|.|TRBJ2-7
CASSLIGDEQYF
TGTGCCAGCAGTTTAATAGGGGACGAGCAGTACTTC
>few|TRBV15|TRBD2|TRBJ2-3
CATSGHIAGLTDTQYF
TGTGCCACCAGCGGACACATAGCGGGACTGACAGATACGCAGTATTTT
>few|TRBV29-1|.|TRBJ1-5
CSVGRDISQPQHF
TGCAGCGTTGGTCGGGACATCAGTCAGCCCCAGCATTTT
>.|TRBV13|.|TRBJ2-1
CASSDPGTTNEQFF
TGTGCCAGCAGCGACCCTGGGACAACCAATGAGCAGTTCTTC
>.|TRBV5-1|.|TRBJ1-4
CASSLRDNEKLFF
TGCGCCAGCAGCTTGCGCGACAACGAAAAACTGTTTTTT
>.|TRBV19|TRBD1|TRBJ1-1
CASSGQGARTEAFF
TGTGCCAGTAGCGGACAGGGGGCAAGGACTGAAGCTTTCTTT
>.|TRBV18|TRBD1|TRBJ1-1
CASSPRDRRLLPEAFF
TGTGCCAGCTCACCACGGGACAGGAGATTATTACCTGAAGCTTTCTTT
>.|TRBV9|.|TRBJ1-2
CASSSLGGQVGYTF
TGTGCCAGCAGCTCCCTGGGGGGGCAGGTTGGCTACACCTTC
>few|TRBV11-3|TRBD2|TRBJ2-2
CASSLGGLADTGELFF
TGTGCCAGCAGCTTAGGGGGACTAGCGGACACCGGGGAGCTGTTTTTT
>once|TRBV28|TRBD1|TRBJ2-7
CASSLGQGARSSYEQYF
TGTGCCAGCAGTTTGGGACAGGGGGCTAGAAGCTCCTACGAGCAGTACTTC
>.|TRBV9|TRBD1|TRBJ2-2
CASSVGQGARTGELFF
TGTGCCAGCAGCGTAGGACAGGGGGCGCGCACCGGGGAGCTGTTTTTT
>few|TRBV6-1|.|TRBJ1-6
CASSGLNSPLHF
TGTGCCAGTTCAGGACTAAATTCACCCCTCCACTTT
>.|TRBV7-8|TRBD1|TRBJ1-5
CASSSGTGGIQPQHF
TGTGCCAGCAGCTCCGGGACAGGGGGCATTCAGCCCCAGCATTTT
>.|TRBV27|TRBD1|TRBJ2-7
CASSSQLRQGVTYEQYF
TGTGCCAGCAGTTCCCAACTCCGACAGGGGGTAACCTACGAGCAGTACTTC